This T cell receptor (beta chain) comes out of a study of control samples from healthy donors and cancer patients. Using immunoSEQ multiplex PCR, the repertoire was profiled, and TCRdb retains in-frame clones only, with some absent. The sample lists some 89,000 clones; 70% to 90% were seen once. The V end lost 5 bases, the J end lost 5 bases, and 11 bases lay between the germline ends. Germline assignment: CDR1 LNHNV and CDR2 YYDKDF (reference sequence). This CDR3 contains 13 residues. The rearrangement links TRBV15 to TRBJ2-3; a weak D match, TRBD2 (5 bases). This receptor was identified in a woman aged 40 to 50 in good health. The sequencing input was blood. As DNA, the CDR3 is TGTGCCACCAGCGGACTTGTACTAGATACGCAGTATTTT. Protein product: CATSGLVLDTQYF.